This TCR beta chain was identified during a study of OX40 agonist ivuxolimab in advanced cancers. For the study in its entirety: Ivuxolimab was an agonistic, fully human IgG2 monoclonal antibody directed against OX40 (CD134), a costimulatory receptor. Intravenous ivuxolimab was administered to patients every 2 weeks at six dose levels: 0.01, 0.1, 0.3, 1.5, 3 and 10 mg/kg. Of the approximately 50 dose-escalation patients, hepatocellular carcinoma was present in some 19, melanoma in some 15, renal cell carcinoma in 9 and head and neck cancer in 9. A male proportion of 82.7% and a mean age of about 60 years, ranging from roughly 23 to 80, were recorded for the dose-escalation cohort. Prior anti-PD-1, anti-PD-L1 or anti-CTLA-4 therapy was permitted, and checkpoint inhibitors had been received by 40% to 50% of dose-escalation patients. Partial responses occurred in three dose-escalation patients, of whom one had hepatocellular carcinoma and two had cutaneous melanoma. Peripheral TCRbeta sequencing was intended to test whether TCR sequence diversity was altered and clonal T-cell expansion was caused by ivuxolimab. The paper covers the monotherapy dose-escalation part of the phase I ivuxolimab trial, which included N of about 50 patients. Overall results and qualifications from the work: After ivuxolimab, more expanded clones were found on average in CD8+ T cells than in CD4+ T cells. Low levels of normalized T-cell clonal expansion were also seen in some nonresponding patients. Antigen specificity was not determined for the clonally expanded peripheral T cells. Clonal expansion of both CD4+ and CD8+ blood T cells was observed from baseline to week 6 at doses 0.1 to 3.0 mg/kg. In the 0.1-3.0 mg/kg groups, partial responders had among the lowest normalized peripheral clonal expansion, particularly in CD8+ T cells.

Comments on this clone: What antigen it recognizes has not been identified. Within one base of it there is no much larger clone, and no base qualities were kept.

Including the terminal cysteine and phenylalanine, the CDR3 comprises 14 residues. Only the CDR3 part of the read is kept: 42 bases, read in frame from the first base. Genomic DNA was extracted from sorted cells for sequencing of the TCRbeta CDR3 region. The immunoSEQ Assay was used for sequencing of TCRbeta CDR3 regions. TCRdb retrieved this table from immuneACCESS and kept in-frame rearrangements only. Not all clones are present; in checked studies, unresolved V genes account for under half, and no reason is known for the remainder. Counted in this sample were about 17,000 clones; over 75% of them appeared once. The ten largest clones capture around an eighth of the sample. Patients with a history of autoimmune disease or receiving systemic immunosuppression were excluded from the trial. Peripheral blood for TCR sequencing was drawn from every dose cohort at baseline, at cycle 4 day 1 and at cycle 7 day 1. The samples were taken from a phase I, first-in-human, multicenter, open-label dose-escalation trial of ivuxolimab. Adults with locally advanced or metastatic melanoma, renal cell carcinoma, hepatocellular carcinoma or head and neck squamous cell carcinoma were enrolled in the trial. Before TCR sequencing, CD4+ T cells and CD8+ T cells from peripheral blood were sorted into separate populations.

Sequencing was performed on CD4+ or CD8+ T cells sorted from blood, taken in a trial of the OX40 agonist ivuxolimab. The sequence links TRBV21-1 to TRBJ1-5. TRBV21-1 is a pseudogene segment. The receptor was derived from an adult with an advanced solid tumor such as melanoma, head and neck, liver or kidney cancer. In nucleotides, the sequence is TGTGCCAGCAGCAAAGTGGGGGGGTGGCAGCCCCAGCATTTT. Translated, it gives CASSKVGGWQPQHF.